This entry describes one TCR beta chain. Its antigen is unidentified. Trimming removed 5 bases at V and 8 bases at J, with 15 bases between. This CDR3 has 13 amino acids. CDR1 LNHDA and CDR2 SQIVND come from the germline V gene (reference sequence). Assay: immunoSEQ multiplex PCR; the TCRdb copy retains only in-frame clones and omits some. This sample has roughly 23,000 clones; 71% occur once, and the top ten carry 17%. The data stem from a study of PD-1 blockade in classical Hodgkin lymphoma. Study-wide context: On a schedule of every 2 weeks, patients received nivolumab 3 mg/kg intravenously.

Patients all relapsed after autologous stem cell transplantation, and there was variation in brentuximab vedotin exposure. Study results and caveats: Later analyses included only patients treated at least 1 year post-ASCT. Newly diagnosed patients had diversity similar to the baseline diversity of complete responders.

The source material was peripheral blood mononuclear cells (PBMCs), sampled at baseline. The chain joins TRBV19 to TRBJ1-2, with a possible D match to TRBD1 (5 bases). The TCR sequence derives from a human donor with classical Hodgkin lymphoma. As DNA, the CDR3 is TGTGCCAGTAGTTTCACAGGCCCCGCGGGCTACACCTTC. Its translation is CASSFTGPAGYTF.